Below are 3 T cell receptor beta chains sequenced from a single sample in a study of shared T cell receptors in the human thymus. Using immunoSEQ multiplex PCR, the repertoire was profiled, and TCRdb retains in-frame clones only, with some absent. The table records 600,000 to 900,000 clones, approximately 85% of them present only once. The same data also contributed to another study, on human thymus T cells.

The sequenced sample consisted of thymocytes. The receptor source for this set is a girl younger than two with a congenital heart defect.

This sequence joins TRBV28 and TRBJ2-6; 7 bases are shared with TRBD2. The V segment lost 4 bases and the J segment 0 bases; nucleotides outside the gene matches: 0. The germline gives CDR1 MDHEN, CDR2 SYDVKM. The CDR3 is 15 residues long. CDR3 residues: CASSWEGSGANVLTF. The CDR3 DNA is TGTGCCAGCAGTTGGGAGGGCTCTGGGGCCAACGTCCTGACTTTC.

V usage is TRBV19 and J usage is TRBJ2-2; TRBD1 matches at 8 bases. Losses at the gene ends were 6 bases for V and 4 bases for J; bases not matched to a gene: 16. This CDR3 spans 18 amino acids. From germline, CDR1 is LNHDA and CDR2 SQIVND (reference sequence). The CDR3 region is CASSSGPPGQVSTGELFF. The CDR3 coding sequence is TGTGCCAGTAGCTCAGGCCCCCCGGGACAGGTTAGCACCGGGGAGCTGTTTTTT.

The J gene is TRBJ1-1, the V gene TRBV27, with no clear D. With 8 bases removed from V and 6 bases from J, the gap between germline ends came to 10 bases. Germline V CDR1 and CDR2: MNHEY, SMNVEV (reference sequence). The CDR3 spans 11 residues. As DNA, the CDR3 is TGTGCCAGCGGGCGAGTACCTGAAGCTTTCTTT. This codes for CASGRVPEAFF.